Listed below are T cell receptor beta chains from one sample, sequenced in a study of T-cell memory formation after mild COVID-19. TCRdb re-analysed the 5' RACE reads in MiXCR, keeping a single row per CDR3 protein. In the table there are about 350,000 distinct CDR3 sequences, approximately 13% of which are singletons. Sequencing used PBMCs or a T cell subset sorted from them (not recorded which). The receptors derive from a man between 18 and 29 years old who had mild COVID-19 (a few samples of this study predate the infection). Cell type and time point are not known. Each CDR3 is given with its conserved first and last residue. A D gene is named only where the DNA matches it firmly. Expanded clones get a size class; other rows say once, few or many, or leave the size out.

>TRBJ2-1|NA|TRBV12-3/TRBV12-4|NA
TGTGCCAGCAGCAGGGATGGACTACACTACAATGAGCAGTTCTTC
CASSRDGLHYNEQFF
>TRBJ2-5|many|TRBV6-5|TRBD2
TGTGCCAGCAGTTATGGGGCTAGCGGGGGGCAAGAGACCCAGTACTTC
CASSYGASGGQETQYF
>TRBJ2-1|few|TRBV27|TRBD2
TGTGCCAGCGGGTCTACTAGCGGGGGTAACAATGAGCAGTTCTTC
CASGSTSGGNNEQFF
>TRBJ2-1|NA|TRBV3-1|TRBD2
TGTGCCAGCAGCCGGCTAGCGGGGGGCCGATACAATGAGCAGTTCTTC
CASSRLAGGRYNEQFF
>TRBJ2-5|few|TRBV29-1|TRBD1
TGCAGCGTTGAAGTCCTCGACAGGGGTGAGACCCAGTACTTC
CSVEVLDRGETQYF
>TRBJ1-1|NA|TRBV4-3|NA
TGCGCCAGCAGCCAGAACCCCCGGAACACTGAAGCTTTCTTT
CASSQNPRNTEAFF
>TRBJ1-2|NA|TRBV12-5|NA
TGTGCTAGTGCCCGGGGCTATGGCTACACCTTC
CASARGYGYTF
>TRBJ2-7|many|TRBV5-1|NA
TGCGCCAGCAGCTCACTTGCGGGGCAGGGGGTTTACGAGCAGTACTTC
CASSSLAGQGVYEQYF
>TRBJ2-1|NA|TRBV7-3|NA
TGTGCCAGCAGCCCCTGGCGCGGGGACGAGCAGTTCTTC
CASSPWRGDEQFF
>TRBJ2-1|many|TRBV7-2|NA
TGTGCCAGCAGCCTCCCCGGGGGCGGACCTCCTACCCATGAGCAGTTCTTC
CASSLPGGGPPTHEQFF
>TRBJ1-2|NA|TRBV11-2|NA
TGTGCCAGCAGCTTAACGAGGACAGAGGGCTATGGCTACACCTTC
CASSLTRTEGYGYTF
>TRBJ1-1|NA|TRBV18|TRBD1
TGTGCCAGCTCACCAAACAGGGGTGACACTGAAGCTTTCTTT
CASSPNRGDTEAFF
>TRBJ2-7|NA|TRBV10-1|NA
TGCGCCAGCAGCGTTACAGGCTCCAGCTCCTACGAGCAGTACTTC
CASSVTGSSSYEQYF
>TRBJ2-1|few|TRBV10-3|TRBD2
TGTGCCATCAGGGGGACTAGCGGGCTGTACAATGAGCAGTTCTTC
CAIRGTSGLYNEQFF
>TRBJ2-2|NA|TRBV10-3|NA
TGTGCCATCACTGGAGGGCCCAAAACCGGGGAGCTGTTTTTT
CAITGGPKTGELFF
>TRBJ1-1|once|TRBV25-1|NA
TGTGCCAGCAGTGAACTGGACATTCTGGGTTCGGCTTTCTTT
CASSELDILGSAFF
>TRBJ2-2|NA|TRBV20-1|TRBD2
TGCAGTGCTAGAGAGCTGCGGGGGAGGAACACCGGGGAGCTGTTTTTT
CSARELRGRNTGELFF
>TRBJ1-1|few|TRBV7-2|NA
TGTGCCAGCAGCTTCCGGGAGAGTAGTTCTGAAGCTTTCTTT
CASSFRESSSEAFF
>TRBJ2-1|few|TRBV18|NA
TGTGCCAGCTCACCACCGGGGGGACCGGCCAATGAGCAGTTCTTC
CASSPPGGPANEQFF
>TRBJ2-3|NA|TRBV20-1|TRBD2
TGCAGTGTCGCCGCGGGGGGGGCGGGTGGCACAGATACGCAGTATTTT
CSVAAGGAGGTDTQYF
>TRBJ2-1|NA|TRBV4-1|NA
TGCGCCAGCAGCCAAGATAGGCAGAACTACAATGAGCAGTTCTTC
CASSQDRQNYNEQFF
>TRBJ2-3|NA|TRBV6-2/TRBV6-3|NA
TGTGCCAGCAGCCACGGGTTCCGCGGCGGCACAGATACGCAGTATTTT
CASSHGFRGGTDTQYF
>TRBJ1-2|many|TRBV7-2|TRBD1
TGTGCCAGCAGCTTAGTTGGGACAGGGGCCAAGGCGCTGTACACCTTC
CASSLVGTGAKALYTF
>TRBJ2-1|many|TRBV12-3/TRBV12-4|NA
TGTGCCAGCAGTTTAGCTGGATCAGGGGAGTTCTTC
CASSLAGSGEFF
>TRBJ2-1|NA|TRBV7-3|TRBD1
TGTGCCAGCAGCTCTCAGGGGGTCCCGAACAATGAGCAGTTCTTC
CASSSQGVPNNEQFF
>TRBJ2-1|few|TRBV6-2/TRBV6-3|NA
TGTGCCAGCAGTTACTCGGGGGACCCGGCTGATGGTGAGCAGTTCTTC
CASSYSGDPADGEQFF